The next 10 T cell receptor beta chains were all read from a single sample in a study of shared clonotypes between healthy human individuals. Profiling relied on immunoSEQ multiplex PCR, and the TCRdb table lists in-frame clones only, not all of them. The sample lists about 1.1 million clones, approximately 75% occurring once. Material: memory CD4+ T cells from PBMCs. Subset defined: CD45RA-negative fraction. The receptors shown here come from a man aged 18 to 30 in good health. Some clones in this sample may be carry-over from other donors' samples.

V and J are TRBV4-1 and TRBJ2-7; D is perhaps TRBD1 or TRBD2 (6 bases each). This CDR3 has 15 residues. The germline V and J ends were trimmed by 3 bases and 3 bases, with 15 bases remaining between them. Per the germline V gene, CDR1 is MGHRA and CDR2 is YSYEKL. Written as DNA, the CDR3 is TGCGCCAGCAGCCAGTGGGGGGCCGTTGGCTACGAGCAGTACTTC. Translating it yields CASSQWGAVGYEQYF.

A remark on this clone: Just one base apart from a much larger clone, this may be a read error. The same CDR3 also results from other DNA sequences found in this sample. The chain is built from TRBV2 and TRBJ2-7; the match to TRBD1 covers 8 bases. Per germline, CDR1 SNHLY and CDR2 FYNNEI. This CDR3 contains 12 residues. After removal of 6 bases from V and 3 bases from J, the junction contained 1 base not matched to a gene. The DNA for the CDR3 is TGTGCCAGCAGGGACAGGGACTACGAGCAGTACTTC. Its translation: CASRDRDYEQYF.

The chain uses TRBV6-6 and TRBJ1-6; 9 nucleotides agree with TRBD1. Trimming at V came to 6 bases and at J to 6 bases, leaving 6 bases not matched to a gene. The CDR3 is made up of 15 amino acids. From germline, CDR1 is MNHNY and CDR2 SVGAGI (reference sequence). DNA for the CDR3: TGTGCCAGCAGATCCTCGGGACAGGGTAATTCACCCCTCCACTTT. Translation gives CASRSSGQGNSPLHF.

On this clone itself: In this CDR3 the conserved last residue, phenylalanine or tryptophan, is missing, so a read error is likely. The V gene is TRBV30, the J gene TRBJ1-5, with a weak D call TRBD1 (5 bases). V dropped 3 bases and J dropped 4 bases, with 16 bases sitting between them. The CDR3 extends over 15 amino acids. The V gene's germline CDR1 is GTSNPN and CDR2 SVGIG (reference sequence). The DNA of the CDR3 is TGTGCCTGGAGCGGAGAACAGGATGCGAATCAGCCCCAGCATTCT. Translated, it gives CAWSGEQDANQPQHS.

A remark on this clone: The junction departs from the called germline gene at one end, perhaps through a read error. V and J are TRBV6-6 and TRBJ1-5; D is unresolved. In germline, CDR1 is MNHNY, CDR2 SVGAGI (reference sequence). The CDR3 spans 15 residues. CDR3 sequence (DNA): TGCGCCAGCACTGCCCTCCTGGGTTCGAATCAGCCCCAGCATTTT. Translation gives CASTALLGSNQPQHF.

This clone appeared a single time. The V call is TRBV6-1, the J call TRBJ2-7; no clear D. CDR1 and CDR2 (germline): MNHNS, SASEGT. This CDR3 has 13 amino acids. The V and J ends lost 4 bases and 0 bases respectively, with 7 bases between them. The CDR3, as DNA: TGTGCCAGCAGTGCGGCAGACTCCTACGAGCAGTACTTC. Residues: CASSAADSYEQYF.

J is TRBJ2-1 and V is TRBV7-3; TRBD2 is a possible D gene (6 bases). The germline CDR1 and CDR2 sequences are SGHTA and FQGTGA. Deletions cut 2 bases from V and 10 bases from J, with 15 bases between. The length of the CDR3 is 14 residues. The DNA for the CDR3 is TGTGCCAGCAGCTTAGCACCTGGAGGGTTCGAGCAGTTCTTC. Amino acids: CASSLAPGGFEQFF.

The chain is built from TRBV18 and TRBJ1-2; 7 nucleotides agree with TRBD1. The V gene's germline CDR1 is KGHSH and CDR2 LQKENI. The V and J ends lost 2 bases and 4 bases, in that order; junction bases with no gene match: 10. This CDR3 is built from 16 residues. CDR3 sequence: CASSPGVDRVGYGYTF. The CDR3 DNA follows: TGTGCCAGCTCACCAGGAGTCGACAGGGTGGGCTATGGCTACACCTTC.

The J gene is TRBJ1-1, the V gene TRBV18; 8 nucleotides align to TRBD1. Looked up from germline, CDR1 is KGHSH and CDR2 is LQKENI. V lost 3 bases and J lost 0; bases outside the gene matches: 6. This CDR3 comprises 16 residues. The CDR3 nucleotides are TGTGCCAGCTCACCCGGACAGGGCCTCATGAACACTGAAGCTTTCTTT. This codes for CASSPGQGLMNTEAFF.

The J gene is TRBJ2-2, the V gene TRBV28, with 8 bases identical to TRBD1. The CDR3 loop spans 15 amino acids. The V and J ends lost 8 bases and 1 base, in that order; junction bases with no gene match: 6. Germline V gives CDR1 MDHEN, CDR2 SYDVKM. In DNA, the CDR3 is TGTGCCAGCGCACCGGGACAGGTGAACACCGGGGAGCTGTTTTTT. It encodes CASAPGQVNTGELFF.